This T cell receptor beta chain was recorded in a study of spatial heterogeneity in lung cancer. Study details: Fewer alpha-chain than beta-chain sequences were consistently detected.

Per the germline V gene, CDR1 is MNHEY and CDR2 is SVGAGI. This CDR3 is built from 12 residues. Broader study findings: Blood carried ubiquitous expanded tumor TCRs more at resection than follow-up.

As regards this clonotype: No antigen is known for it. An end of the junction differs from the germline gene, which may be a read error.

Every TCR cDNA molecule carried a tag that served as a unique molecular identifier. Via MiXCR, TCRdb re-called the 5' RACE reads, giving one row per CDR3 protein. The table shows tens of thousands of distinct CDR3 sequences, with 15% to 20% occurring only once. Time point given: sample taken at primary tumor resection. TCRs were sequenced from unsorted whole RNA of tumor, nontumor lung or PBMC. Untreated early-stage non-small cell lung cancer patients, 65 to 90 in total, were the donors. This clonotype was obtained from a male donor with early-stage non-small cell lung cancer. The chain has TRBV6-5 and TRBJ2-1; the match to TRBD2 covers 14 bases. The sequencing here drew on PBMCs, taken at surgery. The CDR3 is CAGRGTSGREIF. DNA of the CDR3: TGTGCCGGCAGAGGGACTAGCGGGAGAGAGATCTTC.